This T cell receptor beta chain came from a study of T cell responses to AZD1222 COVID-19 vaccine. Overall study context: It was second doses at about 4 or about 12 weeks that were pooled.

The CDR3 totals 17 residues. V was shortened by 4 bases and J by 6 bases, with 19 bases between the two germline ends. Germline CDR1 and CDR2: MNHEY and SMNVEV (reference sequence). As for this clone: What it recognizes is unknown.

Study-level findings and limits: Among those given AZD1222, only five or six were seropositive at baseline. Unmutated variant regions are reportedly the target of nearly half of TCRs that are spike-specific.

Assay used: immunoSEQ multiplex PCR; TCRdb lists only in-frame clones, some missing. The table shows 140,000 to 150,000 clones, with more than 85% occurring only once. The sample was peripheral blood, taken on day 0 of AZD1222 vaccination. This clonotype originated in an adult in good health. The chain links TRBV27 to TRBJ1-6; tentative D call: TRBD1 (6 bases). CDR3 sequence reads: CASSWTVSQAGNSPLHF. The CDR3 coding sequence is TGTGCCAGCAGTTGGACAGTAAGCCAGGCGGGTAATTCACCCCTCCACTTT.